These T cell receptor beta chains were read from a single sample in a study of T-cell reconstitution after alpha-beta-depleted transplantation in children. MiXCR, applied by TCRdb to the PCR reads, yields one record per CDR3 protein. The sample holds fewer than 500,000 distinct CDR3 sequences, roughly 43% seen once. The input for sequencing was PBMCs, taken before TCRalphabeta/CD19-depleted stem cell transplant. These receptors all stem from a girl aged 2-10 years with aplastic anemia, due to receive a stem cell transplant. The CDR3 runs from the conserved cysteine through the conserved F or W.

TRBV20-1,TRBJ2-2,CSANRLAGNTGELFF
TRBV6-1,TRBJ2-1,CASTKLGLGGEQFF
TRBV5-1,TRBJ2-7,CASLGEGPEQYF
TRBV4-1,TRBJ1-4,CASSQVDSRDRDEKLFF
TRBV19,TRBJ1-5,CASSVSLTGYSNQPQHF
TRBV9,TRBJ1-2,CASSASLRFPGLGYTF
TRBV2,TRBJ1-1,CASSESWVGTEAFF
TRBV6-5,TRBJ1-5,CASSYSGGSQPQHF
TRBV29-1,TRBJ1-6,CSVVEGSNSPLHF
TRBV7-6,TRBJ2-1,CASSLDGTPYNEQFF
TRBV7-9,TRBJ2-1,CASSPDRSWGNEQFF
TRBV7-3,TRBJ2-2,CASSNRLAGDGELFF
TRBV20-1,TRBJ2-2,CSAREAGESGELFF
TRBV6-1,TRBJ2-2,CASSVQGPTGELFF
TRBV6-1,TRBJ2-2,CASRPPLAGEDTGELFF
TRBV5-5,TRBJ1-1,CASSTQGTLNTEAFF
TRBV10-3,TRBJ1-1,CAISPTGRQNTEAFF
TRBV5-1,TRBJ2-7,CASSLTGAGSYEQYF
TRBV29-1,TRBJ2-1,CSVEDAGRVSSYNEQFF
TRBV2,TRBJ2-2,CASSEVGELFF
TRBV20-1,TRBJ2-5,CSARDRGEGRTQYF
TRBV7-9,TRBJ1-2,CASSSSLRGYTF
TRBV6-2/TRBV6-3,TRBJ2-5,CASSQGQGGETQYF
TRBV10-3,TRBJ2-3,CAISDTGSTDTQYF
TRBV13,TRBJ2-7,CASSFIGGESNEQYF
TRBV20-1,TRBJ2-3,CSARVTGSLTDTQYF
TRBV30,TRBJ1-4,CACSTGANEKLFF
TRBV12-3/TRBV12-4,TRBJ1-3,CASRFRDGPGNTIYF
TRBV4-1,TRBJ1-2,CASSRSEEGTYGYTF
TRBV29-1,TRBJ2-3,CSVEEGTGRRGTDTQYF
TRBV20-1,TRBJ2-3,CSARVSRDPTDTQYF